This entry lists 7 T cell receptor beta chains sequenced from one sample in a study of cytomegalovirus exposure and HLA in healthy donors (TCRdb year 2017). The library was obtained by the immunoSEQ multiplex PCR assay. For the multiplex PCR, a mixture combining 60 forward primers for TCR Vbeta segments and 13 reverse primers for TCR Jbeta segments was used. As stored in TCRdb, this immuneACCESS dataset retains in-frame rearrangements with V and J assigned. A fraction of the clones does not appear; measured against another copy, unresolved V genes explain less than half of the discrepancy, and the remainder lacks a known reason. Per the sample table, the count is under 90,000 clones. In total, the top ten clones hold around 7.5% of the sample. Sequenced material: PBMCs. The receptors derive from a female donor in good health and CMV-seropositive.

This chain connects TRBV25-1 to TRBJ2-5; D perhaps matches TRBD1 (7 bases). Trimming removed 1 base from V and 1 base from J, with 10 bases in between. This CDR3 comprises 15 residues. Germline V gene sequence: CDR1 MGHDK, CDR2 SYGVNS. CDR3 nucleotide sequence: TGTGCCAGCAGTGAATTCAGGGGGGCCCAAGAGACCCAGTACTTC. Protein product: CASSEFRGAQETQYF.

J is TRBJ1-2 and V is TRBV28, with TRBD1 identical over 10 bases. V gave up 7 bases and J gave up 2 bases; unmatched junction bases: 4. Per germline, CDR1 MDHEN and CDR2 SYDVKM. The CDR3 is 14 residues long. The CDR3 spells CASKPGQGNYGYTF. As DNA, the CDR3 is TGTGCCAGCAAACCGGGACAGGGGAACTATGGCTACACCTTC.

The chain joins TRBV27 to TRBJ2-1, with 13 bases fitting TRBD2. Per the germline V gene, CDR1 is MNHEY and CDR2 is SMNVEV (reference sequence). V shed 7 bases and J 2 bases; nucleotides not matched to a gene: 14. This CDR3 has 19 residues. CDR3 in DNA: TGTGCCAGCAACCACCGAGGTACTAGCGGGAGGGTGGCCTACAATGAGCAGTTCTTC. Amino acids: CASNHRGTSGRVAYNEQFF.

The chain is built from TRBV4-1 and TRBJ2-7; the match to TRBD1 covers 7 bases. Unmatched junction bases numbered 1, after V lost 2 bases and J lost 3 bases. This CDR3 has 13 residues. In germline, CDR1 is MGHRA, CDR2 YSYEKL. DNA for the CDR3: TGCGCCAGCAGCCAAAGGGACAGCTACGAGCAGTACTTC. Amino acids: CASSQRDSYEQYF.

The chain links TRBV7-9 to TRBJ2-2; D may be TRBD1 (6 bases). Germline V lookup: CDR1 SEHNR, CDR2 FQNEAQ (reference sequence). V shed 7 bases and J shed 5 bases, with 17 bases lying between them. The CDR3 contains 15 residues. Here the CDR3 reads CASTTPGVFTGELFF. CDR3 DNA: TGTGCCAGCACGACCCCAGGGGTCTTTACCGGGGAGCTGTTTTTT. Full variable domain (missing parts from reference TRBV7-9 and TRBJ2-2): DTGVSQNPRHKITKRGQNVTFRCDPISEHNRLYWYRQTLGQGPEFLTYFQNEAQLEKSRLLSDRFSAERPKGSFSTLEIQRTEQGDSAMYLCASTTPGVFTGELFFGEGSRLTVL.

The chain recombines TRBV5-4 with TRBJ1-1; TRBD1 agrees at 7 bases. V trimming: 4 bases; J trimming: 1 base; junction bases outside the gene matches: 4. The germline V gene encodes CDR1 SGHNT and CDR2 YYREEE (reference sequence). The CDR3 loop spans 14 amino acids. In DNA form, the CDR3 reads TGTGCCAGCAGCGAAAGACAGGGGAACACTGAAGCTTTCTTT. Encoded protein: CASSERQGNTEAFF.

For the CDR3, the DNA is TGTGCCTGGAGTCCCTCTAACTATGGCTACACCTTC. It codes for CAWSPSNYGYTF. The rearrangement links TRBV30 to TRBJ1-2; D unresolved. Per germline, CDR1 GTSNPN and CDR2 SVGIG (reference sequence). CDR3 length equals 12 residues. The V end was cut by 2 bases, the J end by 0 bases, with 4 bases between.